This entry lists 17 T cell receptor beta chains sequenced from one sample in a study of monozygotic twins with inflammatory bowel disease. TCRdb re-called the 5' RACE reads and catalogs CDR3 proteins one per entry, DNA excluded. The sample totals approximately 200,000 distinct CDR3 sequences. Sequencing was performed on blood. These receptors were obtained from a human donor with ulcerative colitis or Crohn's disease, or a healthy co-twin of an affected twin (not recorded which).

The CDR3 region is CASSDRLAVSTDTQYF. J is TRBJ2-3 and V is TRBV10-2; TCRdb lists TRBD2, though no DNA is available to test this call. Per germline, CDR1 WSHSY and CDR2 SAAADI. The CDR3 has 16 amino acids.

The chain has TRBV2 and TRBJ1-4; TCRdb picks TRBD1, but there is no DNA to check that call. The length of the CDR3 is 17 residues. Germline values: CDR1 SNHLY, CDR2 FYNNEI. The CDR3 region is CASSAPGGDATNEKLFF.

The chain links TRBV7-8 to TRBJ2-7; the D call from TCRdb, TRBD1, cannot be confirmed without DNA. The CDR3 contains 15 residues. CDR1 SGHVS and CDR2 FQNEAQ come from the germline V gene. CDR3 region: CASNIQGEGTYEQYF. Full variable domain (missing parts from reference TRBV7-8 and TRBJ2-7): GAGVSQSPRYKVAKRGQDVALRCDPISGHVSLFWYQQALGQGPEFLTYFQNEAQLDKSGLPSDRFFAERPEGSVSTLKIQRTQQEDSAVYLCASNIQGEGTYEQYFGPGTRLTVT.

The chain couples TRBV18 to TRBJ1-1; absent DNA, TCRdb's TRBD1 call cannot be checked. This CDR3 is 15 amino acids long. Germline V lookup: CDR1 KGHSH, CDR2 LQKENI. The CDR3 protein is CASSPDLTGNTEAFF.

The chain joins TRBV20-1 to TRBJ2-4; as DNA is missing, the TRBD2 call by TCRdb cannot be tested. This CDR3 contains 15 residues. Germline loops: CDR1 DFQATT, CDR2 SNEGSKA (reference sequence). CDR3 protein: CSARLAGRVKNIQYF.

J is TRBJ2-5 and V is TRBV20-1; TCRdb's D gene call, TRBD1, goes unchecked for lack of DNA. CDR1 and CDR2 from the germline V gene are DFQATT and SNEGSKA (reference sequence). The CDR3 length is 13 residues. The CDR3 loop is CSARRQKEETQYF.

This chain uses TRBV20-1 with TRBJ2-3; TCRdb selects TRBD2, and the lack of DNA leaves this call unchecked. The CDR3 contains 13 residues. The V gene's germline CDR1 is DFQATT and CDR2 SNEGSKA (reference sequence). This CDR3 reads CSAVSGVTDTQYF.

The gene calls are TRBV11-2 and TRBJ2-7; the D call from TCRdb, TRBD1, cannot be confirmed without DNA. CDR3 length: 14 amino acids. In germline, CDR1 is SGHAT, CDR2 FQNNGV. The CDR3 sequence: CASSLKTGGYEQYF.

This chain connects TRBV7-9 to TRBJ2-3; no DNA is available, so the TRBD1 call from TCRdb remains unchecked. In germline, CDR1 is SEHNR, CDR2 FQNEAQ (reference sequence). The CDR3 consists of 14 residues. CDR3 loop: CASSLMGEGDTQYF. Based on the CDR3 plus reference TRBV7-9 and TRBJ2-3, the full variable domain is DTGVSQNPRHKITKRGQNVTFRCDPISEHNRLYWYRQTLGQGPEFLTYFQNEAQLEKSRLLSDRFSAERPKGSFSTLEIQRTEQGDSAMYLCASSLMGEGDTQYFGPGTRLTVL.

V usage is TRBV5-1 and J usage is TRBJ2-7. This CDR3 contains 14 residues. Germline V gene sequence: CDR1 SGHRS, CDR2 YFSETQ. CDR3 amino acids: CASSLDGSSYEQYF.

The V and J genes are TRBV20-1 and TRBJ2-2; TCRdb indicates TRBD1, and absent DNA this call remains unverified. The CDR3 totals 14 residues. CDR1 is DFQATT and CDR2 is SNEGSKA in the germline V gene (reference sequence). The CDR3 loop is CSARETGPGGELFF.

The V and J genes are TRBV4-2 and TRBJ2-3. Germline lookup yields CDR1 LGHNA and CDR2 YNFKEQ. CDR3 length: 15 amino acids. CDR3 protein: CASSQVFTRTDTQYF.

This chain uses TRBV20-1 with TRBJ2-3; TCRdb returns TRBD1, unconfirmable since there is no DNA. The germline V gene has CDR1 DFQATT and CDR2 SNEGSKA (reference sequence). The CDR3 is 13 residues long. The CDR3 sequence is CSGRTAGTDTQYF.

The CDR3 protein is CSARIPSPSSYNEQFF. The chain combines TRBV20-1 with TRBJ2-1. Germline V CDR1 and CDR2: DFQATT, SNEGSKA (reference sequence). CDR3 size: 16 residues.

J is TRBJ2-3 and V is TRBV5-1; with no DNA, the TCRdb D assignment of TRBD1 cannot be verified. The CDR3 is made up of 15 amino acids. The germline CDR1 and CDR2 sequences are SGHRS and YFSETQ. This chain's CDR3 is CASSLEWGGLDTQYF.

V and J are TRBV6-1 and TRBJ1-2; TCRdb reports TRBD1, a call that lacks DNA to check it against. The germline V gene has CDR1 MNHNS and CDR2 SASEGT. The CDR3 has 12 residues. CDR3 protein: CASEGQVYGYTF.

This chain joins TRBV6-1 and TRBJ1-6; no DNA is available, so the TRBD1 call from TCRdb remains unchecked. Germline lookup yields CDR1 MNHNS and CDR2 SASEGT. The CDR3 length is 15 residues. The CDR3 spells CASSDPGQGNSPLHF.